One and the same sample provided the 6 T cell receptor beta chains below, sequenced in a study of cytomegalovirus exposure and HLA in healthy donors. In the PCR, 60 Vbeta and 13 Jbeta primers were used. Clones were sequenced by immunoSEQ multiplex PCR, and TCRdb holds only the in-frame ones, with some missing. The repertoire holds tens of thousands of clones, with 75% to 85% as singletons. The sequenced sample consisted of PBMCs. The receptors shown here come from a male donor in good health and CMV-seronegative.

The sample holds a few counts of this clone. The genes are TRBV4-3 and TRBJ2-1; 11 bases are shared with TRBD2. CDR1 and CDR2 from the germline V gene are LGHNA and YSLEER. Trimming removed 0 bases from V and 5 bases from J; junction bases left unmatched: 3. The CDR3 spans 16 residues. The CDR3 DNA follows: TGCGCCAGCAGCCAAGATCTGGGACTAGCGGACAATGAGCAGTTCTTC. Protein product: CASSQDLGLADNEQFF.

J is TRBJ2-7 and V is TRBV10-3; 7 bases agree with TRBD2. The CDR3 spans 16 residues. V was clipped by 2 bases and J by 4 bases; unmatched bases: 11. Germline lookup yields CDR1 ENHRY and CDR2 SYGVKD. CDR3 loop: CAISEGPSGKGYEQYF. In nucleotides, the CDR3 is TGTGCCATCAGTGAGGGTCCCAGCGGGAAGGGTTACGAGCAGTACTTC.

The rearrangement links TRBV4-2 to TRBJ2-1; TRBD2 is a possible D gene (6 bases). V lost 1 base and J 5 bases, leaving 18 bases between the germline ends. Germline loops: CDR1 LGHNA, CDR2 YNFKEQ. The CDR3 is made up of 17 amino acids. This CDR3 is CASSQASWRERDNEQFF. Written as DNA, the CDR3 is TGTGCCAGCAGCCAAGCGAGTTGGCGGGAAAGGGACAATGAGCAGTTCTTC.

The rearrangement uses TRBV5-4 and TRBJ1-6; perhaps TRBD1 as D (5 bases). V lost 4 bases and J lost 0, with 5 bases in between. Germline lookup yields CDR1 SGHNT and CDR2 YYREEE (reference sequence). CDR3 length: 14 amino acids. The CDR3 DNA is TGTGCCAGCAGCGACAGCTCCTATAATTCACCCCTCCACTTT. This codes for CASSDSSYNSPLHF.

The rearrangement uses TRBV4-1 and TRBJ1-1, with a tentative D call TRBD1 (5 bases). V was clipped by 6 bases and J by 5 bases, with 7 bases between them. The germline V gene encodes CDR1 MGHRA and CDR2 YSYEKL. The CDR3 runs to 11 residues. The CDR3, as DNA: TGCGCCAGCAGGGAGGGGACTGAAGCTTTCTTT. Its translation: CASREGTEAFF.

The CDR3 is CASSKDRNTEAFF. CDR3 nucleotides: TGTGCCAGTAGTAAGGACAGGAACACTGAAGCTTTCTTT. This chain uses TRBV19 with TRBJ1-1; TRBD1 might be the D (6 bases). Germline V gene lookup returns CDR1 LNHDA and CDR2 SQIVND (reference sequence). V dropped 4 bases and J dropped 1 base, with 7 bases sitting between them. The CDR3 extends over 13 amino acids.